The 31 T cell receptor beta chains listed next were all sequenced from one sample in a study of PD-1 blockade in classical Hodgkin lymphoma. The time point is: cycle 4 day 1 (C4D1), after less than 7 weeks of nivolumab. Every patient was affected by relapse after autologous stem cell transplantation, while exposure to brentuximab vedotin was not uniform. Here immunoSEQ multiplex PCR was the method, and the copy in TCRdb shows in-frame clones only, minus some. This sample has approximately 26,000 clones; about 80% occur once, and the top ten carry about a sixth. Source: peripheral blood mononuclear cells (PBMCs), taken before the fourth cycle of nivolumab. The receptor source for this set is a human donor with classical Hodgkin lymphoma.

The chain is built from TRBV7-9 and TRBJ1-2; 8 nucleotides agree with TRBD1. Germline V gene sequence: CDR1 SEHNR, CDR2 FQNEAQ (reference sequence). V shed 3 bases and J 8 bases; nucleotides not matched to a gene: 8. This CDR3 has 14 residues. CDR3 nucleotide sequence: TGTGCCAGCAGCTTGGGACAGGAAGGCGTCGGCTACACCTTC. Translation gives CASSLGQEGVGYTF.

This chain joins TRBV19 and TRBJ1-5; tentative D call: TRBD1 (6 bases). The CDR3 totals 14 residues. Trimming shortened V by 5 bases and J by 5 bases, and 13 bases separated the two germline ends. Germline V CDR1 and CDR2: LNHDA, SQIVND (reference sequence). The CDR3 is CASSATYRDQPQHF. CDR3 DNA: TGTGCCAGTAGTGCAACCTACAGGGATCAGCCCCAGCATTTT.

This chain uses TRBV6-1 with TRBJ2-7; D is perhaps TRBD1 (6 bases). The V end lost 5 bases, the J end lost 0 bases, and 14 bases lay between the germline ends. This CDR3 comprises 15 residues. Germline V gene data show CDR1 as MNHNS and CDR2 as SASEGT. The CDR3 is CASSQTGSSSYEQYF. Here the CDR3 DNA reads TGTGCCAGCAGTCAAACAGGGTCTAGCTCCTACGAGCAGTACTTC.

The chain employs TRBV27 and TRBJ2-7, with D maybe TRBD2 (5 bases). Deletions cut 2 bases from V and 4 bases from J, with 18 bases between. Germline assignment: CDR1 MNHEY and CDR2 SMNVEV (reference sequence). The CDR3 runs to 16 residues. The CDR3 region is CASSLTRRGPTYEQYF. In DNA form, the CDR3 reads TGTGCCAGCAGTTTAACGAGGCGCGGGCCTACGTACGAGCAGTACTTC.

V usage is TRBV6-5 and J usage is TRBJ2-3; TRBD2 aligns across 9 bases. The CDR3 contains 15 residues. The junction had 3 bases not matched to a gene; V was cut back by 5 bases and J by 0 bases. Germline values: CDR1 MNHEY, CDR2 SVGAGI. CDR3 loop: CASSGLATSTDTQYF. DNA of the CDR3: TGTGCCAGCAGTGGACTAGCGACTAGCACAGATACGCAGTATTTT.

This rearrangement joins TRBV7-9 to TRBJ1-1; 8 nucleotides align to TRBD1. The V and J ends lost 2 bases and 7 bases, in that order; junction bases with no gene match: 3. The CDR3 runs 13 residues. Germline V lookup: CDR1 SEHNR, CDR2 FQNEAQ (reference sequence). CDR3 amino acids: CASSLQGAVEAFF. The CDR3 DNA reads as TGTGCCAGCAGCTTACAGGGGGCGGTTGAAGCTTTCTTT.

J is TRBJ1-2 and V is TRBV6-1, with 8 bases aligning to TRBD1. The CDR3 extends over 14 amino acids. After removal of 4 bases from V and 7 bases from J, the junction contained 8 bases not matched to a gene. Germline CDR1 is MNHNS and CDR2 is SASEGT. CDR3: CASSGTGTGFGYTF. The CDR3 region has the DNA TGTGCCAGCAGTGGTACCGGGACAGGCTTTGGCTACACCTTC.

There are a few counts of this clone. The chain combines TRBV27 with TRBJ2-3; unclear D gene. V dropped 2 bases and J dropped 4 bases, with 10 bases sitting between them. CDR3 size: 14 residues. Germline V gene lookup returns CDR1 MNHEY and CDR2 SMNVEV (reference sequence). In DNA, the CDR3 is TGTGCCAGCAGTTTACGGAGCTCGGCAGATACGCAGTATTTT. It yields the protein CASSLRSSADTQYF.

The CDR3 bases are TGCAGCGTTCCAGGGACCTCCGGTGGAACAGATACGCAGTATTTT. Encoded protein: CSVPGTSGGTDTQYF. V is TRBV29-1 and J is TRBJ2-3, with D perhaps being TRBD1 or TRBD2 (5 bases each). This CDR3 contains 15 residues. Germline lookup yields CDR1 SQVTM and CDR2 ANQGSEA. V lost 5 bases, J lost 3 bases, and 18 bases lay in between.

The chain employs TRBV28 and TRBJ2-7; D uncertain. The germline CDR1 and CDR2 sequences are MDHEN and SYDVKM. Trimming took off 6 bases at V and 5 bases at J, with 14 bases between the two ends. The CDR3 runs to 13 residues. CDR3 coding DNA: TGTGCCAGCAGCGGACCGATCGCGGACGAGCAGTACTTC. Protein product: CASSGPIADEQYF.

The chain links TRBV5-1 to TRBJ1-1, with unresolved D. The germline V gene encodes CDR1 SGHRS and CDR2 YFSETQ. This CDR3 is 15 amino acids long. Trimming took off 1 base at V and 1 base at J, with 11 bases between the two ends. This CDR3 reads CASSLYPGRNTEAFF. CDR3 nucleotides: TGCGCCAGCAGCTTGTATCCCGGACGGAACACTGAAGCTTTCTTT.

The chain carries TRBV6-6 and TRBJ1-2; 7 positions match TRBD1. Germline CDR1 is MNHNY and CDR2 is SVGAGI (reference sequence). The CDR3 extends over 12 amino acids. J gave up 4 bases and V 8 bases, and 4 bases lay outside the gene matches. Here the CDR3 reads CASHRGGYGYTF. The CDR3 DNA follows: TGTGCCAGCCACAGGGGTGGCTATGGCTACACCTTC.

CDR3 loop: CASSVQLAGGQETQYF. The CDR3 DNA reads TGTGCCAGCAGTGTACAACTAGCGGGAGGCCAAGAGACCCAGTACTTC. The V and J genes are TRBV28 and TRBJ2-5; 12 nucleotides match TRBD2. CDR3 length equals 16 residues. In germline, CDR1 is MDHEN, CDR2 SYDVKM. J was trimmed by 1 base and V by 5 bases; bases with no gene match: 5.

The chain carries TRBV7-6 and TRBJ2-7; 7 nucleotides match TRBD1. The CDR3 has 12 amino acids. Germline CDR1 is SGHVS and CDR2 is FNYEAQ. Trimming at V came to 1 base and at J to 11 bases, leaving 5 bases not matched to a gene. The DNA of the CDR3 is TGTGCCAGCAGCTTAGATGGGGACAGCGAGTACTTC. Translation gives CASSLDGDSEYF.

The J gene is TRBJ2-2, the V gene TRBV5-1, with D unclear. CDR3 length equals 15 residues. V was pared by 1 base and J by 3 bases, with 10 bases between. CDR1 and CDR2 from the germline V gene are SGHRS and YFSETQ. CDR3 loop: CASSLTTTYTGELFF. As DNA, the CDR3 is TGCGCCAGCAGCTTGACGACAACCTACACCGGGGAGCTGTTTTTT.

The V and J genes are TRBV27 and TRBJ1-1; 7 bases align to TRBD1. The germline CDR1 and CDR2 sequences are MNHEY and SMNVEV (reference sequence). This CDR3 has 13 amino acids. V lost 5 bases, J lost 12 bases, and 12 bases stayed unmatched. The CDR3 DNA is TGTGCCAGCAGTCTCCGACAGGGAAGTACGTCTTTCTTT. Its protein is CASSLRQGSTSFF.

The chain joins TRBV15 to TRBJ1-2, with TRBD1 as a possible D gene (5 bases). Germline CDR1 is LNHNV and CDR2 is YYDKDF (reference sequence). V lost 0 bases and J lost 1, with 18 bases in between. The CDR3 spans 18 residues. The CDR3: CATSRDFAGIGSNYGYTF. The CDR3 DNA reads TGTGCCACCAGCAGAGATTTTGCAGGGATAGGGAGTAACTATGGCTACACCTTC.

The V gene is TRBV6-1, the J gene TRBJ2-1; possibly TRBD1 or TRBD2 for D (6 bases each). Germline assignment: CDR1 MNHNS and CDR2 SASEGT. V dropped 8 bases and J dropped 12 bases, with 26 bases sitting between them. The CDR3 is 15 amino acids. The CDR3 region is CASFEQGGGDRRQFF. The CDR3 DNA reads as TGTGCCAGCTTTGAACAGGGAGGAGGAGATAGGCGGCAGTTCTTC.

V is TRBV5-1 and J is TRBJ2-3, with TRBD2 matching 12 bases. CDR1 is SGHRS, CDR2 YFSETQ, per germline. This CDR3 is 16 amino acids long. J lost 2 bases, V lost 4 bases, and 5 bases had no gene match. The DNA for the CDR3 is TGCGCCAGCAGCCCCGGACTAGCGGGACCCACAGATACGCAGTATTTT. The encoded protein is CASSPGLAGPTDTQYF.

V is TRBV18 and J is TRBJ2-2, with no clear D. The germline gives CDR1 KGHSH, CDR2 LQKENI. The CDR3 runs to 14 residues. Trimming took 1 base from V and 2 from J, leaving 5 bases between them. The CDR3 bases are TGTGCCAGCTCACCACTCCCCAACACCGGGGAGCTGTTTTTT. Protein product: CASSPLPNTGELFF.

On this clone itself: The junction shows a germline mismatch at one end, possibly a read error. This chain links TRBV6-1 with TRBJ1-5; no reliable D call. Per the germline V gene, CDR1 is MNHNS and CDR2 is SASEGT. This CDR3 region has 14 residues. The CDR3 here is CASREGYSNQPQHF. CDR3 coding DNA: TGTGCCAGCAGGGAAGGGTATAGCAATCAGCCCCAGCATTTT.

A few counts support this clone. This chain uses TRBV6-1 with TRBJ1-1; D ambiguous. CDR1 is MNHNS and CDR2 is SASEGT in the germline V gene. V lost 6 bases to trimming and J lost 1 base, with 0 bases between them. CDR3 length: 10 amino acids. The CDR3 spells CASRNTEAFF. The DNA of the CDR3 is TGTGCCAGCAGGAACACTGAAGCTTTCTTT.

For this clone: Mismatch with germline at one junction end may stem from a read error. The rearrangement joins TRBV7-2 to TRBJ2-7, with D perhaps TRBD2 (5 bases). The CDR3 extends over 14 amino acids. Per the germline V gene, CDR1 is SGHTA and CDR2 is FQGNSA. The CDR3 region is CASSQSRASHEQYF. The CDR3 nucleotides are TGTGCCAGCAGCCAATCGAGGGCCTCCCACGAGCAGTACTTC.

The chain uses TRBV28 and TRBJ1-1; no reliable D call. The CDR3 totals 13 residues. V lost 6 bases, J lost 4 bases, and 12 bases lay in between. From germline, CDR1 is MDHEN and CDR2 SYDVKM. The CDR3 DNA follows: TGTGCCAGCAGGACTGGGGTTTCCACTGAAGCTTTCTTT. Its translation: CASRTGVSTEAFF.

CDR3 protein: CASRARGTGGETQYF. The CDR3 DNA follows: TGTGCCAGTCGAGCGAGGGGAACAGGGGGAGAGACCCAGTACTTC. This chain connects TRBV19 to TRBJ2-5; TRBD1 agrees at 8 bases. The ends lost 8 bases at V and 4 bases at J; junction bases unmatched: 12. Germline CDR1 is LNHDA and CDR2 is SQIVND (reference sequence). The CDR3 extends over 15 amino acids. The whole variable domain, remainder taken from reference TRBV19 and TRBJ2-5, is DGGITQSPKYLFRKEGQNVTLSCEQNLNHDAMYWYRQDPGQGLRLIYYSQIVNDFQKGDIAEGYSVSREKKESFPLTVTSAQKNPTAFYLCASRARGTGGETQYFGPGTRLLVL.

The chain recombines TRBV6-6 with TRBJ1-4; no clear D. The V and J ends lost 2 bases and 0 bases respectively, with 10 bases between them. CDR3 length: 16 residues. Germline CDR1 is MNHNY and CDR2 is SVGAGI (reference sequence). For the CDR3, the DNA is TGTGCCAGCAGTTACGAAGATTGGACAACTAATGAAAAACTGTTTTTT. Protein: CASSYEDWTTNEKLFF.

The rearrangement uses TRBV6-5 and TRBJ2-3, with 7 bases identical to TRBD1. The CDR3 is 15 residues long. Germline CDR1 MNHEY, CDR2 SVGAGI. V shed 7 bases, J shed 0 bases, and the junction held 7 bases outside the gene matches. For the CDR3, the DNA is TGTGCCAGCACCCGACAGGGATCTAGCACAGATACGCAGTATTTT. Protein product: CASTRQGSSTDTQYF.

This clone occurred a few times. The chain joins TRBV28 to TRBJ1-4; D perhaps matches TRBD1 (6 bases). V lost 3 bases to trimming and J lost 6 bases, with 14 bases between them. Germline V gene data show CDR1 as MDHEN and CDR2 as SYDVKM. CDR3 length: 15 residues. In nucleotides, the CDR3 is TGTGCCAGCAGTTTTTTTAGGGCAGGGGATGAAAAACTGTTTTTT. Translating it yields CASSFFRAGDEKLFF.

The chain employs TRBV19 and TRBJ1-5, with 9 positions matching TRBD1. Losses at the gene ends were 7 bases for V and 6 bases for J; bases not matched to a gene: 1. Germline CDR1 and CDR2: LNHDA and SQIVND (reference sequence). The CDR3 sequence is 12 residues long. The CDR3 DNA reads TGTGCCAGTACGACAGGGGGTCAGCCCCAGCATTTT. Protein product: CASTTGGQPQHF.

The chain links TRBV6-1 to TRBJ1-5; D is undetermined. Germline V CDR1 and CDR2: MNHNS, SASEGT. The V gene lost 5 bases and the J gene lost 6 bases, with 8 bases spanning the gap. This CDR3 comprises 12 residues. The CDR3, as DNA: TGTGCCAGCAGTTTCCGAGGTCAGCCCCAGCATTTT. Translated, it gives CASSFRGQPQHF.

The chain employs TRBV6-1 and TRBJ2-1; D might be TRBD2 (5 bases). CDR3 size: 13 residues. Per germline, CDR1 MNHNS and CDR2 SASEGT. V shed 1 base and J shed 8 bases, with 9 bases lying between them. CDR3 residues: CASSEELGDEQFF. In nucleotides, the CDR3 is TGTGCCAGCAGTGAAGAACTAGGCGATGAGCAGTTCTTC.